The text below deals with one TCR beta chain. Donors were grouped by their self-reported clinical history. The entry originates in a study of blood T cell repertoires in COVID-19. Turning to the study itself: The study drew acute and convalescent COVID-19 samples from the United States, Italy and Spain. T cells, B-cell-depleted T cells, or PBMCs provided the cDNA or gDNA that served as material.

The ends lost 5 bases at V and 3 bases at J; junction bases unmatched: 10. There are 15 residues in the CDR3. Germline V lookup: CDR1 SGHVS, CDR2 FQNEAQ. Repertoires were generated with immunoSEQ multiplex PCR, while TCRdb's copy carries only in-frame clones and drops some. The profile shows roughly 500,000 clones, around 89% of them singletons. This clonotype was obtained from a middle-aged woman who had recovered from COVID-19. The sample was PBMCs or T cells enriched from blood (not recorded which). The rearrangement links TRBV7-8 to TRBJ2-7; 7 bases align to TRBD1. CDR3 coding DNA: TGTGCCAGCAGCCGCCGGGGACAGCCCAACTACGAGCAGTACTTC. It encodes CASSRRGQPNYEQYF.